These 22 T cell receptor beta chains originate from one sample sequenced in a study of blood T cell repertoires in COVID-19. Here immunoSEQ multiplex PCR was the method, and the copy in TCRdb shows in-frame clones only, minus some. The data contain about 210,000 clones, roughly 88% of them singletons. The material sequenced was PBMCs or T cells enriched from blood (not recorded which). The receptors derive from a woman between 40 and 50 years old with acute COVID-19.

The V call is TRBV6-5, the J call TRBJ2-7; 9 nucleotides agree with TRBD1. The CDR3 covers 15 residues. The V gene end was trimmed by 6 bases and the J gene end by 1 base; junction bases not matched to a gene: 7. Germline assignment: CDR1 MNHEY and CDR2 SVGAGI. CDR3 in amino acids: CASSRDRDPSYEQYV. The CDR3 coding sequence is TGTGCCAGCAGCCGGGACAGGGACCCATCCTACGAGCAGTACGTC.

This sequence joins TRBV3-1 (or the pseudogene TRBV3-2) and TRBJ1-6; D unclear. Germline V gene lookup returns CDR1 LGHDT and CDR2 YNNKEL (reference sequence). The CDR3 sequence is 11 residues long. V was pared by 3 bases and J by 10 bases, with 4 bases between. CDR3 sequence reads: CASSHGSPLHF. CDR3 coding DNA: TGTGCCAGCAGCCACGGGTCACCCCTCCACTTT.

This rearrangement joins TRBV11-2 to TRBJ2-5; 11 nucleotides agree with TRBD1. The germline gives CDR1 SGHAT, CDR2 FQNNGV. With V trimmed by 5 bases and J by 3 bases, 5 bases remained unmatched. The CDR3 covers 15 residues. CDR3 sequence reads: CASSDRDRGEETQYF. CDR3 DNA sequence: TGTGCCAGCAGCGACCGGGACAGGGGGGAAGAGACCCAGTACTTC.

This chain links TRBV7-8 with TRBJ1-4; no definite D call. Germline V gene lookup returns CDR1 SGHVS and CDR2 FQNEAQ. The ends were cut back, 1 base at V and 6 bases at J, with 12 bases in the middle. There are 15 residues in the CDR3. The DNA of the CDR3 is TGTGCCAGCAGCTTAGGTCGGGAGGCTCATGAAAAACTGTTTTTT. The encoded protein is CASSLGREAHEKLFF.

J is TRBJ1-4 and V is TRBV7-6, with D possibly being TRBD1 (5 bases). Germline CDR1 and CDR2: SGHVS and FNYEAQ. Trimming removed 5 bases at V and 8 bases at J, with 12 bases between. This CDR3 region has 13 residues. The CDR3 bases are TGTGCCAGCAGCCCCACCAGGGCCGAAAAACTGTTTTTT. The encoded protein is CASSPTRAEKLFF.

This chain links TRBV6-5 with TRBJ2-5; 8 bases match TRBD2. This CDR3 is built from 14 residues. The V segment lost 7 bases and the J segment 4 bases; nucleotides outside the gene matches: 8. Germline V gene sequence: CDR1 MNHEY, CDR2 SVGAGI. The CDR3 DNA reads as TGTGCCAGCATTAGGAGCGGGAGTAGAGAGACCCAGTACTTC. Residues: CASIRSGSRETQYF.

The chain uses TRBV4-3 and TRBJ1-2, with a possible D match to TRBD1 (6 bases). The germline V gene encodes CDR1 LGHNA and CDR2 YSLEER. Trimming removed 0 bases at V and 5 bases at J, with 13 bases between. This CDR3 has 15 amino acids. CDR3 sequence reads: CASSQDRTASYGYTF. CDR3 nucleotide sequence: TGCGCCAGCAGCCAAGACCGGACAGCCAGTTATGGCTACACCTTC.

This clone was counted a few times. The V call is TRBV18, the J call TRBJ1-2; D perhaps matches TRBD1 (5 bases). The germline V gene has CDR1 KGHSH and CDR2 LQKENI. The CDR3 is 13 residues long. Between the trimmed V and J ends, which lost 6 bases and 5 bases, there was a span of 13 bases. CDR3 sequence: CASSTGGKYGYTF. The CDR3 DNA sequence: TGTGCCAGCTCCACGGGGGGGAAATATGGCTACACCTTC.

This chain connects TRBV20-1 to TRBJ1-2, with TRBD1 identical over 7 bases. Germline CDR1 and CDR2: DFQATT and SNEGSKA (reference sequence). This CDR3 contains 13 residues. After removal of 3 bases from V and 6 bases from J, the junction contained 7 bases not matched to a gene. CDR3 residues: CSASSDRANGYTF. The CDR3 nucleotides read TGCAGTGCTAGTTCCGACAGGGCAAATGGCTACACCTTC.

The V call is TRBV5-5, the J call TRBJ1-2, with D possibly being TRBD1 (5 bases). Trimming left V 1 base short and J 2 bases short, with 12 bases between. This CDR3 has 15 amino acids. The germline V gene encodes CDR1 SGHKS and CDR2 YYEKEE (reference sequence). Written as DNA, the CDR3 is TGTGCCAGCAGCTTGATTACAGGCCTAAACTATGGCTACACCTTC. Protein: CASSLITGLNYGYTF. Variable domain in full (rest from reference TRBV5-5 and TRBJ1-2): DAGVTQSPTHLIKTRGQQVTLRCSPISGHKSVSWYQQVLGQGPQFIFQYYEKEERGRGNFPDRFSARQFPNYSSELNVNALLLGDSALYLCASSLITGLNYGYTFGSGTRLTVV.

The gene calls are TRBV3-1 (or the pseudogene TRBV3-2) and TRBJ1-6; 10 bases are shared with TRBD1. The junction had 11 bases not matched to a gene; V was cut back by 4 bases and J by 14 bases. The germline V gene encodes CDR1 LGHDT and CDR2 YNNKEL (reference sequence). The CDR3 covers 15 residues. For the CDR3, the DNA is TGTGCCAGCAGCCGCTCCGGGACAGGGGCCCAGGCCCTCCACTTT. This translates into CASSRSGTGAQALHF.

The sample holds one count of this clone. J is TRBJ2-7 and V is TRBV10-2; maybe TRBD1 (5 bases). V lost 7 bases to trimming and J lost 2 bases, with 18 bases between them. The germline gives CDR1 WSHSY, CDR2 SAAADI. The CDR3 consists of 15 residues. The CDR3 DNA reads TGCGCCAGCAAATTCGAGACAGACCTTCCCTACGAGCAGTACTTC. Translation: CASKFETDLPYEQYF.

The genes are TRBV29-1 and TRBJ1-2; no reliable D call. This CDR3 region has 16 residues. V shed 0 bases and J shed 2 bases, with 16 bases lying between them. Per germline, CDR1 SQVTM and CDR2 ANQGSEA. CDR3 amino acids: CSVEDSKQGRNYGYTF. CDR3 bases: TGCAGCGTTGAAGACTCCAAACAAGGGAGAAACTATGGCTACACCTTC.

The V and J genes are TRBV5-1 and TRBJ2-1, with 9 bases lining up with TRBD2. Germline V gene data show CDR1 as SGHRS and CDR2 as YFSETQ. Trimming removed 0 bases from V and 8 bases from J; junction bases left unmatched: 6. The CDR3 runs to 15 residues. The CDR3 sequence is CASSLGSGGADEQFF. The CDR3 DNA reads TGCGCCAGCAGCTTGGGTAGCGGGGGAGCGGATGAGCAGTTCTTC.

The genes are TRBV20-1 and TRBJ1-2; 7 nucleotides agree with TRBD1. The CDR3 covers 14 residues. The V segment lost 3 bases and the J segment 8 bases; nucleotides outside the gene matches: 12. Looked up from germline, CDR1 is DFQATT and CDR2 is SNEGSKA (reference sequence). Here the CDR3 reads CSASPPGQVGGYTF. The CDR3 nucleotides are TGCAGTGCTAGTCCCCCAGGACAGGTGGGAGGCTACACCTTC.

V and J are TRBV6-2 or TRBV6-3 and TRBJ2-1; D is perhaps TRBD2 (5 bases). Germline CDR1 MNHEY, CDR2 SVGEGT. CDR3 length: 16 residues. The V and J ends lost 0 bases and 4 bases respectively, with 13 bases between them. The CDR3 spells CASSYSPGRGYNEQFF. The CDR3 DNA is TGTGCCAGCAGTTACTCGCCCGGTCGGGGTTACAATGAGCAGTTCTTC.

The chain is built from TRBV24-1 and TRBJ2-5; D unclear. Trimming cost V 2 bases and J 4 bases, with 13 bases left between them. CDR1 and CDR2 (germline): KGHDR, SFDVKD. CDR3 length: 15 residues. DNA of the CDR3: TGTGCCACCAGTGATTCCTACGCCAGAGGAGAGACCCAGTACTTC. This codes for CATSDSYARGETQYF.

The chain couples TRBV25-1 to TRBJ1-2, with D possibly matching TRBD1 (5 bases). The CDR3 length is 12 residues. In germline, CDR1 is MGHDK, CDR2 SYGVNS. Trimming stripped 6 bases from V and 6 bases from J, with 11 bases between. The CDR3 here is CASSAGGNGYTF. The CDR3 DNA is TGTGCCAGCAGCGCGGGGGGGAATGGCTACACCTTC.

J is TRBJ2-6 and V is TRBV19, with D perhaps TRBD1 (5 bases). Trimming stripped 3 bases from V and 2 bases from J, with 23 bases between. The CDR3 is 20 residues long. Germline V gene sequence: CDR1 LNHDA, CDR2 SQIVND (reference sequence). The CDR3 DNA follows: TGTGCCAGTAGTATGGTCAATGGGCAGGGCCAACCCACTGGGGCCAACGTCCTGACTTTC. Amino acids: CASSMVNGQGQPTGANVLTF.

The chain joins TRBV4-1 to TRBJ2-2; 14 bases line up with TRBD2. The CDR3 sequence is 18 residues long. Germline assignment: CDR1 MGHRA and CDR2 YSYEKL. J lost 4 bases, V lost 5 bases, and 9 bases had no gene match. DNA for the CDR3: TGCGCCAGCAGCTTCACCGGGACTAGCGGGGGTGGCACCGGGGAGCTGTTTTTT. Its translation is CASSFTGTSGGGTGELFF.

The genes are TRBV9 and TRBJ2-5, with 9 bases lining up with TRBD2. V shed 0 bases and J 5 bases; nucleotides not matched to a gene: 11. CDR1 is SGDLS and CDR2 is YYNGEE in the germline V gene. The CDR3 extends over 17 amino acids. The CDR3 region has the DNA TGTGCCAGCAGCGTAGGTGATAGCGGGGGATGGTCTGAGACCCAGTACTTC. This gives the protein CASSVGDSGGWSETQYF.

V and J are TRBV30 and TRBJ2-1; TRBD2 might be the D (6 bases). Germline CDR1 is GTSNPN and CDR2 is SVGIG (reference sequence). This CDR3 contains 13 residues. Trimming took 8 bases from V and 0 from J, leaving 11 bases between them. This CDR3 is CARSGSSYNEQFF. For the CDR3, the DNA is TGTGCCCGTAGCGGTAGCTCCTACAATGAGCAGTTCTTC.